The following is a TCR beta chain sequence with its context. Its matching antigen is unknown. The data belong to a study of cytomegalovirus exposure and HLA in healthy donors. About the study: The study's early data release held some 85 million unique TCRs from HLA-typed donors.

This CDR3 has 17 residues. Germline V gives CDR1 LGHNA, CDR2 YNFKEQ. The V gene lost 0 bases and the J gene lost 3 bases, with 15 bases spanning the gap. PCR amplification relied on 60 Vbeta primers (plus 13 Jbeta primers). Assay used: immunoSEQ multiplex PCR; TCRdb lists only in-frame clones, some missing. Among about 210,000 clones listed, about 80% were seen once. Notes on the study in general: Fewer N-insertions (relative to the roughly 670-donor mean) were reportedly seen in an Asian-associated ancestry cluster in a later analysis. Most CMV-associated TCR beta chains were later found to appear HLA-restricted. It was shown in a later analysis that HLA-associated TCR beta chains were more clonally expanded than other, equally common chains.

Sequenced input: PBMCs. V gene TRBV4-2 combines with J gene TRBJ2-1; maybe TRBD2 (7 bases). The source is a male donor in good health and CMV-seronegative. The CDR3 loop is CASSQDTTGGFYNEQFF. The CDR3, as DNA: TGTGCCAGCAGCCAAGATACGACGGGGGGCTTCTACAATGAGCAGTTCTTC.